This T cell receptor beta chain was recorded in a study of CD8 T cells in ankylosing spondylitis. Study-level results: What appeared characteristic of ankylosing spondylitis blood was a TCR beta motif of seven to nine highly homologous variants.

MiXCR, applied by TCRdb to the 5' RACE reads, yields one record per CDR3 protein. The sample lists under 850,000 distinct CDR3 sequences, roughly 19% seen once, with 15% to 20% in the top ten. This clonotype was picked up a small number of times. Its matching antigen is unknown. This CDR3 contains 11 residues. Germline V lookup: CDR1 SNHLY, CDR2 FYNNEI. Trimming stripped 4 bases from V and 6 bases from J, with 7 bases between. Input material: blood, either unsorted or a sorted T cell fraction (not recorded which). This TCR was sampled from a male donor with ankylosing spondylitis. The genes are TRBV2 and TRBJ2-7; D is unclear. The chain's CDR3 is CASSAPGEQYF. The CDR3, as DNA: TGTGCCAGCAGTGCCCCGGGCGAGCAGTACTTC.